The next 32 T cell receptor beta chains were all read from a single sample in a study of radiotherapy plus CTLA-4 blockade in lung cancer. Method: immunoSEQ multiplex PCR; TCRdb's copy keeps in-frame clones and lacks some. The sample yields 43,000 or so clones, about three quarters seen once. Sequencing was performed on peripheral blood, taken from a patient treated with radiotherapy plus ipilimumab. Receptor source: a human donor with non-small cell lung cancer who had a complete response to radiotherapy plus ipilimumab.

The rearrangement links TRBV2 to TRBJ2-3, with 8 bases that match TRBD1. Germline CDR1 and CDR2: SNHLY and FYNNEI. V lost 2 bases, J lost 6 bases, and 4 bases stayed unmatched. There are 14 residues in the CDR3. CDR3 in DNA: TGTGCCAGCAGTGAACAGGGGGCCAGGGATACGCAGTATTTT. This translates into CASSEQGARDTQYF. Drawing the rest from reference TRBV2 and TRBJ2-3, the complete variable domain is EPEVTQTPSHQVTQMGQEVILRCVPISNHLYFYWYRQILGQKVEFLVSFYNNEISEKSEIFDDQFSVERPDGSNFTLKIRSTKLEDSAMYFCASSEQGARDTQYFGPGTRLTVL.

The table lists this clone with a count of one. The V gene is TRBV6-5, the J gene TRBJ1-6; D may be TRBD1 (5 bases). V was clipped by 6 bases and J by 5 bases, with 11 bases between them. From germline, CDR1 is MNHEY and CDR2 SVGAGI. This CDR3 comprises 14 residues. The CDR3: CASRLRADNSPLHF. The CDR3 bases are TGTGCCAGCAGACTCAGGGCTGATAATTCACCCCTCCACTTT.

This clone has only a few counts. The chain joins TRBV28 to TRBJ1-1, with TRBD1 matching 8 bases. This CDR3 is built from 16 residues. CDR1 and CDR2 from the germline V gene are MDHEN and SYDVKM. V lost 5 bases and J lost 3; bases outside the gene matches: 11. The CDR3 DNA sequence: TGTGCCAGCAGTACGGGACAGGACTTTAAGGACACTGAAGCTTTCTTT. As protein: CASSTGQDFKDTEAFF. Full variable domain (missing parts from reference TRBV28 and TRBJ1-1): DVKVTQSSRYLVKRTGEKVFLECVQDMDHENMFWYRQDPGLGLRLIYFSYDVKMKEKGDIPEGYSVSREKKERFSLILESASTNQTSMYLCASSTGQDFKDTEAFFGQGTRLTVV.

This clone has more than one count but fewer than ten. V gene TRBV4-3 combines with J gene TRBJ2-7, with D possibly matching TRBD1 (6 bases). Trimming shortened V by 3 bases and J by 6 bases, and 15 bases separated the two germline ends. The CDR3 extends over 14 amino acids. Germline-derived CDR1 and CDR2 are LGHNA and YSLEER. The CDR3 protein is CASSQADSMREQYF. CDR3 in DNA: TGCGCCAGCAGCCAGGCGGACAGCATGCGCGAGCAGTACTTC.

The chain uses TRBV9 and TRBJ2-2; TRBD2 aligns across 11 bases. The CDR3 totals 17 residues. V lost 7 bases, J lost 7 bases, and 15 bases stayed unmatched. The germline V gene encodes CDR1 SGDLS and CDR2 YYNGEE. CDR3 nucleotide sequence: TGTGCCAGCCTCTTGGGGTTTAGCGGGGGGGATGGCGGGGAGCTGTTTTTT. This gives the protein CASLLGFSGGDGGELFF.

The chain carries TRBV5-1 and TRBJ2-5, with 9 bases aligning to TRBD1. This CDR3 contains 16 residues. Germline CDR1 reads SGHRS; CDR2 reads YFSETQ. J lost 1 base, V lost 4 bases, and 8 bases had no gene match. The CDR3 coding sequence is TGCGCCAGCAGCAGGGGACAGGGAAGGCTCCAAGAGACCCAGTACTTC. It yields the protein CASSRGQGRLQETQYF.

The chain carries TRBV19 and TRBJ2-2; D unclear. CDR1 and CDR2 (germline): LNHDA, SQIVND (reference sequence). V was pared by 8 bases and J by 5 bases, with 15 bases between. This CDR3 is 14 amino acids long. CDR3 in amino acids: CASQAVRKTGELFF. CDR3 bases: TGTGCCAGTCAGGCAGTCAGAAAAACCGGGGAGCTGTTTTTT.

The chain uses TRBV5-4 and TRBJ2-3; TRBD1 matches at 8 bases. Germline assignment: CDR1 SGHNT and CDR2 YYREEE (reference sequence). The CDR3 is 16 amino acids. Trimming took 2 bases from V and 2 from J; bases not matched to a gene: 7. The CDR3 is CASSLSETGDTDTQYF. The CDR3 DNA is TGTGCCAGCAGCTTATCCGAGACAGGGGACACAGATACGCAGTATTTT. Complete variable domain (other parts from reference TRBV5-4 and TRBJ2-3): ETGVTQSPTHLIKTRGQQVTLRCSSQSGHNTVSWYQQALGQGPQFIFQYYREEENGRGNFPPRFSGLQFPNYSSELNVNALELDDSALYLCASSLSETGDTDTQYFGPGTRLTVL.

The chain uses TRBV5-1 and TRBJ2-1; 7 bases line up with TRBD2. Germline CDR1 is SGHRS and CDR2 is YFSETQ. Trimming removed 0 bases from V and 0 bases from J; junction bases left unmatched: 3. CDR3 length equals 16 residues. DNA for the CDR3: TGCGCCAGCAGCTTGGGTGGGGGGGTCTCCTACAATGAGCAGTTCTTC. Translating gives CASSLGGGVSYNEQFF.

The chain combines TRBV5-7 with TRBJ2-7, with unresolved D. Being an ORF, TRBV5-7 has a function that is uncertain. The CDR3 spans 15 residues. V was shortened by 1 base and J by 2 bases, with 13 bases between the two germline ends. The CDR3 region is CASSLSNCFAYEQYF. The CDR3 region has the DNA TGTGCCAGCAGCTTGTCGAACTGCTTCGCCTACGAGCAGTACTTC.

J is TRBJ1-2 and V is TRBV2; 7 bases fit TRBD1. The V gene end was trimmed by 5 bases and the J gene end by 2 bases; junction bases not matched to a gene: 8. The CDR3 runs 15 residues. In germline, CDR1 is SNHLY, CDR2 FYNNEI. This CDR3 reads CASSQGTAGNYGYTF. The CDR3 nucleotides read TGTGCCAGCAGTCAAGGGACAGCTGGCAACTATGGCTACACCTTC. Supplemented by reference TRBV2 and TRBJ1-2, the full variable domain reads EPEVTQTPSHQVTQMGQEVILRCVPISNHLYFYWYRQILGQKVEFLVSFYNNEISEKSEIFDDQFSVERPDGSNFTLKIRSTKLEDSAMYFCASSQGTAGNYGYTFGSGTRLTVV.

J is TRBJ2-2 and V is TRBV18; no reliable D call. Trimming shortened V by 3 bases and J by 2 bases, and 7 bases separated the two germline ends. This CDR3 is built from 14 residues. CDR1 is KGHSH, CDR2 LQKENI, per germline. The chain's CDR3 is CASSPLKNTGELFF. CDR3 nucleotide sequence: TGTGCCAGCTCACCCCTTAAAAACACCGGGGAGCTGTTTTTT.

The V call is TRBV28, the J call TRBJ1-3; TRBD1 matches 7 bases. Per germline, CDR1 MDHEN and CDR2 SYDVKM. V lost 5 bases to trimming and J lost 6 bases; unmatched junction nucleotides: 13. The CDR3 sequence is 16 residues long. The CDR3 loop is CASSPTGVGGENTIYF. For the CDR3, the DNA is TGTGCCAGCAGTCCAACGGGGGTAGGGGGCGAAAACACCATATATTTT.

This clone was picked up a small number of times. V gene TRBV7-9 combines with J gene TRBJ1-1; possibly TRBD1 for D (5 bases). The germline V and J ends were trimmed by 1 base and 8 bases, with 11 bases remaining between them. Germline V gene sequence: CDR1 SEHNR, CDR2 FQNEAQ (reference sequence). CDR3 size: 13 residues. The CDR3 here is CASSLVAQGEAFF. DNA for the CDR3: TGTGCCAGCAGCTTAGTTGCTCAGGGAGAAGCTTTCTTT. The complete variable domain, with remaining parts taken from reference TRBV7-9 and TRBJ1-1, reads DTGVSQNPRHKITKRGQNVTFRCDPISEHNRLYWYRQTLGQGPEFLTYFQNEAQLEKSRLLSDRFSAERPKGSFSTLEIQRTEQGDSAMYLCASSLVAQGEAFFGQGTRLTVV.

This clone was counted between two and nine times. The V and J genes are TRBV19 and TRBJ1-1; D is possibly TRBD1 (6 bases). The CDR3 sequence is 14 residues long. CDR1 and CDR2 from the germline V gene are LNHDA and SQIVND (reference sequence). Trimming shortened V by 3 bases and J by 1 base, and 9 bases separated the two germline ends. This CDR3 reads CASSMWTENTEAFF. The CDR3, as DNA: TGTGCCAGTAGTATGTGGACAGAGAACACTGAAGCTTTCTTT. Using reference TRBV19 and TRBJ1-1 for the parts outside the CDR3, the full variable domain is DGGITQSPKYLFRKEGQNVTLSCEQNLNHDAMYWYRQDPGQGLRLIYYSQIVNDFQKGDIAEGYSVSREKKESFPLTVTSAQKNPTAFYLCASSMWTENTEAFFGQGTRLTVV.

The chain couples TRBV19 to TRBJ1-1; D is ambiguous. The CDR3 consists of 15 residues. Germline CDR1 reads LNHDA; CDR2 reads SQIVND (reference sequence). Trimming removed 1 base at V and 1 base at J, with 10 bases between. The CDR3 bases are TGTGCCAGTAGTATAGCCCAGATCGCGAACACTGAAGCTTTCTTT. It is translated as CASSIAQIANTEAFF.

On this clone itself: Within the sample, other DNA sequences also encode this same CDR3. This chain uses TRBV18 with TRBJ2-3; 9 bases are shared with TRBD2. J was trimmed by 0 bases and V by 6 bases; bases with no gene match: 4. This CDR3 has 15 amino acids. The germline V gene encodes CDR1 KGHSH and CDR2 LQKENI. The CDR3 spells CASSPTSGSTDTQYF. DNA of the CDR3: TGTGCCAGCTCCCCGACTAGCGGAAGCACAGATACGCAGTATTTT.

The rearrangement joins TRBV2 to TRBJ2-3; 12 bases are shared with TRBD1. Trimming removed 6 bases from V and 3 bases from J; junction bases left unmatched: 7. Germline CDR1 is SNHLY and CDR2 is FYNNEI. The CDR3 length is 16 residues. In DNA, the CDR3 is TGTGCCAGCAGCGGGACAGGGGGCGATTGGACAGATACGCAGTATTTT. This gives the protein CASSGTGGDWTDTQYF. The complete variable domain, with remaining parts taken from reference TRBV2 and TRBJ2-3, reads EPEVTQTPSHQVTQMGQEVILRCVPISNHLYFYWYRQILGQKVEFLVSFYNNEISEKSEIFDDQFSVERPDGSNFTLKIRSTKLEDSAMYFCASSGTGGDWTDTQYFGPGTRLTVL.

This sequence joins TRBV2 and TRBJ2-1, with D perhaps matching TRBD1 (6 bases). CDR1 is SNHLY, CDR2 FYNNEI, per germline. This CDR3 contains 11 residues. V was clipped by 9 bases and J by 10 bases, with 13 bases between them. The CDR3 region has the DNA TGTGCCAGGGGGACACAAGGGGAGCAGTTCTTC. Translating gives CARGTQGEQFF. Full variable domain (missing parts from reference TRBV2 and TRBJ2-1): EPEVTQTPSHQVTQMGQEVILRCVPISNHLYFYWYRQILGQKVEFLVSFYNNEISEKSEIFDDQFSVERPDGSNFTLKIRSTKLEDSAMYFCARGTQGEQFFGPGTRLTVL.

The CDR3 DNA follows: TGTGCCAGCAGCCCAATTAACACCGGGGAGCTGTTTTTT. Protein product: CASSPINTGELFF. The chain is built from TRBV7-3 and TRBJ2-2; D remains unclear. Germline V gene lookup returns CDR1 SGHTA and CDR2 FQGTGA. The ends were cut back, 5 bases at V and 2 bases at J, with 6 bases in the middle. This CDR3 region has 13 residues. Full variable domain (outside the CDR3, taken from reference TRBV7-3 and TRBJ2-2): GAGVSQTPSNKVTEKGKYVELRCDPISGHTALYWYRQSLGQGPEFLIYFQGTGAADDSGLPNDRFFAVRPEGSVSTLKIQRTERGDSAVYLCASSPINTGELFFGEGSRLTVL.

The V gene is TRBV11-3, the J gene TRBJ2-5, with D unresolved. V lost 6 bases, J lost 1 base, and 9 bases lay in between. Germline-derived CDR1 and CDR2 are SGHNT and YENEEA. The CDR3 has 13 amino acids. The CDR3 region has the DNA TGTGCCAGCAGTGGGCCAGGCCAAGAGACCCAGTACTTC. It specifies CASSGPGQETQYF.

This chain uses TRBV23-1 with TRBJ1-6; no firm D call. TRBV23-1 is known as an ORF, though its function is uncertain. The CDR3 is 17 amino acids. V was shortened by 3 bases and J by 4 bases, with 16 bases between the two germline ends. CDR3 bases: TGCGCCAGCAGTCATGGTTCGGGGATCGATTATAATTCACCCCTCCACTTT. Amino acids: CASSHGSGIDYNSPLHF.

V gene TRBV6-1 combines with J gene TRBJ1-5; weak D call: TRBD1 (6 bases). The germline gives CDR1 MNHNS, CDR2 SASEGT. The CDR3 has 14 residues. V was cut by 7 bases and J by 3 bases, with 13 bases left in between. The CDR3 loop is CASIRGGPNQPQHF. In nucleotides, the CDR3 is TGTGCCAGCATCCGGGGGGGGCCCAATCAGCCCCAGCATTTT.

This chain connects TRBV2 to TRBJ2-1; 8 bases are shared with TRBD2. V was clipped by 7 bases and J by 9 bases; unmatched bases: 14. Germline CDR1 reads SNHLY; CDR2 reads FYNNEI. This CDR3 spans 15 amino acids. The CDR3 loop is CASKVAGGGSSEQFF. CDR3 DNA: TGTGCCAGCAAAGTCGCGGGAGGCGGAAGCAGTGAGCAGTTCTTC.

The chain links TRBV7-2 to TRBJ2-1; D is unresolved. V lost 11 bases to trimming and J lost 10 bases, with 15 bases between them. This CDR3 spans 11 amino acids. Germline assignment: CDR1 SGHTA and CDR2 FQGNSA. The CDR3 nucleotides read TGTGCCGAGAGGTCGGGTACCGAGCAGTTCTTC. It translates to CAERSGTEQFF.

The rearrangement links TRBV18 to TRBJ1-2; TRBD1 aligns across 7 bases. This CDR3 region has 18 residues. The germline CDR1 and CDR2 sequences are KGHSH and LQKENI. V trimming: 5 bases; J trimming: 8 bases; junction bases outside the gene matches: 23. CDR3 sequence (DNA): TGTGCCAGCTCATCATGGGTTTATCTGACAGGGACCTCTTACGGCTACACCTTC. Its translation: CASSSWVYLTGTSYGYTF. The complete variable domain, with remaining parts taken from reference TRBV18 and TRBJ1-2, reads NAGVMQNPRHLVRRRGQEARLRCSPMKGHSHVYWYRQLPEEGLKFMVYLQKENIIDESGMPKERFSAEFPKEGPSILRIQQVVRGDSAAYFCASSSWVYLTGTSYGYTFGSGTRLTVV.

The V gene is TRBV5-6, the J gene TRBJ1-6; TRBD1 might be the D (5 bases). Trimming left V 4 bases short and J 7 bases short, with 15 bases between. This CDR3 has 15 amino acids. The germline V gene has CDR1 SGHDT and CDR2 YYEEEE. DNA of the CDR3: TGTGCCAGCAGCCCGGCGGGGGGAAGGAATTCACCCCTCCACTTT. It codes for CASSPAGGRNSPLHF.

In its sample, this clone was seen a few times. The chain is built from TRBV28 and TRBJ1-2; perhaps TRBD1 as D (5 bases). The V end lost 6 bases, the J end lost 8 bases, and 22 bases lay between the germline ends. Germline lookup yields CDR1 MDHEN and CDR2 SYDVKM. The CDR3 has 15 amino acids. As DNA, the CDR3 is TGTGCCAGCAGCCAGCCCGGGCCAAGGCGGGGGGGCTACACCTTC. Translating it yields CASSQPGPRRGGYTF.

This rearrangement joins TRBV18 to TRBJ2-5; the match to TRBD1 covers 9 bases. V was pared by 2 bases and J by 0 bases, with 10 bases of the junction left unmatched. The CDR3 consists of 18 residues. The V gene's germline CDR1 is KGHSH and CDR2 LQKENI. The CDR3 DNA reads as TGTGCCAGCTCACCAAGAACAGGGGGCCAGGGGTACCAAGAGACCCAGTACTTC. Its protein product is CASSPRTGGQGYQETQYF.

J is TRBJ2-2 and V is TRBV29-1; TRBD2 aligns across 9 bases. With V trimmed by 4 bases and J by 2 bases, 2 bases remained unmatched. This CDR3 has 14 amino acids. Per the germline V gene, CDR1 is SQVTM and CDR2 is ANQGSEA. The CDR3: CSVASGANTGELFF. The CDR3 DNA reads as TGCAGCGTTGCTAGCGGGGCTAACACCGGGGAGCTGTTTTTT.

J is TRBJ2-7 and V is TRBV15, with a possible D match to TRBD1 (6 bases). Germline V lookup: CDR1 LNHNV, CDR2 YYDKDF (reference sequence). The CDR3 runs 16 residues. Between the trimmed V and J ends, which lost 0 bases and 2 bases, there was a span of 14 bases. The CDR3 sequence: CATSREGGSEPYEQYF. CDR3 coding DNA: TGTGCCACCAGCAGAGAAGGGGGTAGCGAGCCCTACGAGCAGTACTTC.

The V call is TRBV25-1, the J call TRBJ1-6; D is uncertain. Trimming cost V 3 bases and J 9 bases, with 6 bases left between them. The CDR3 extends over 12 amino acids. From germline, CDR1 is MGHDK and CDR2 SYGVNS. DNA of the CDR3: TGTGCCAGCAGTGAGGGCAGTTCACCCCTCCACTTT. Residues: CASSEGSSPLHF.